This T cell receptor (beta chain) came from a study of blood T cell repertoires in COVID-19. Overall study context: Acute-phase and convalescent COVID-19 samples originated in the United States, Italy and Spain. PBMCs, B-cell-depleted T cells, or T cells were the source of the cDNA or gDNA that made up the material.

Libraries were prepared by immunoSEQ multiplex PCR; TCRdb keeps only in-frame clonotypes and omits some of them. The sample lists some 250,000 clones; around 86% were seen once. The source material was peripheral blood. The TCR sequence derives from a woman between 65 and 79 years old with active or convalescent COVID-19.

CDR3 coding DNA: TGTGCCAGCAGCCAAGTGATAGCGGGGGGGGAAGAGACCCAGTACTTC. Protein sequence: CASSQVIAGGEETQYF. This chain connects TRBV3-1 (or the pseudogene TRBV3-2) to TRBJ2-5; 11 bases line up with TRBD2. The CDR3 length is 16 residues. Germline-derived CDR1 and CDR2 are LGHDT and YNNKEL (reference sequence). Trimming took 1 base from V and 3 from J; bases not matched to a gene: 4.